This record concerns one T cell receptor beta chain sequence. This sample is part of a study of PD-L1 blockade in urothelial cancer. TCRdb's copy holds only in-frame clones and misses some; the assay was immunoSEQ multiplex PCR. This table holds tens of thousands of clones, approximately 81% found once. Time point indicated: peripheral blood 6 weeks after treatment start. This clonotype was obtained from a man between 65 and 79 years old with urothelial cancer. The starting material was PBMCs, obtained around atezolizumab (anti-PD-L1) treatment.

DNA for the CDR3: TGTGCCATCAGTGGTAGAGGCGAGGGTGGCTACACCTTC. It translates to CAISGRGEGGYTF. This chain connects TRBV10-3 to TRBJ1-2; D unresolved. This CDR3 spans 13 amino acids. V was clipped by 4 bases and J by 7 bases, with 13 bases between them. The germline gives CDR1 ENHRY, CDR2 SYGVKD.